The 12 T cell receptor beta chains listed next were all sequenced from one sample in a study of T-cell memory formation after mild COVID-19. One entry per CDR3 protein, called by TCRdb with MiXCR from the 5' RACE reads. The sample has roughly 250,000 distinct CDR3 sequences; about a sixth are singletons. Sequenced material: PBMCs or a T cell subset sorted from them (not recorded which). The source of these receptors is a man between 18 and 29 years old who had mild COVID-19 (a few samples of this study predate the infection). Cell type and time point are not known.

The chain is built from TRBV5-1 and TRBJ1-4; D is unclear. Germline V gene sequence: CDR1 SGHRS, CDR2 YFSETQ. V dropped 2 bases and J dropped 8 bases, with 16 bases sitting between them. The CDR3 covers 15 residues. CDR3: CASSFQTREEEKLFF. CDR3 DNA: TGCGCCAGCAGCTTCCAGACCCGGGAGGAGGAAAAACTGTTTTTT.

This clonotype showed up just a few times. This chain connects TRBV20-1 to TRBJ1-2; D remains unclear. The germline CDR1 and CDR2 sequences are DFQATT and SNEGSKA (reference sequence). The CDR3 totals 13 residues. Trimming took off 6 bases at V and 5 bases at J, with 16 bases between the two ends. The CDR3 loop is CSAALRASYGYTF. The CDR3 DNA follows: TGCAGTGCCGCCCTACGGGCCTCTTATGGCTACACCTTC.

The chain couples TRBV12-3 or TRBV12-4 to TRBJ1-2; D gene uncertain. The CDR3 sequence is 12 residues long. The V end lost 5 bases, the J end lost 4 bases, and 8 bases lay between the germline ends. The CDR3 loop is CASSQTGYGYTF. The CDR3 bases are TGTGCCAGCAGTCAGACCGGCTATGGCTACACCTTC.

This clonotype was observed many times. The chain employs TRBV7-7 and TRBJ2-1; maybe TRBD2 (7 bases). CDR3 length: 15 amino acids. Trimming took off 1 base at V and 8 bases at J, with 15 bases between the two ends. The germline V gene has CDR1 SSHAT and CDR2 FNYEAQ (reference sequence). The CDR3 region is CASSLGRGQSYEQFF. The CDR3, as DNA: TGTGCCAGCAGCTTAGGGCGGGGGCAGAGTTATGAGCAGTTCTTC.

This sequence joins TRBV7-9 and TRBJ2-5; no reliable D call. The germline V gene has CDR1 SEHNR and CDR2 FQNEAQ (reference sequence). Trimming took 1 base from V and 4 from J, leaving 16 bases between them. The CDR3 sequence is 16 residues long. The CDR3 sequence: CASSLGVGSPGETQYF. In nucleotides, the CDR3 is TGTGCCAGCAGCTTAGGAGTAGGTTCACCCGGAGAGACCCAGTACTTC.

J is TRBJ2-7 and V is TRBV6-5, with D tentatively TRBD2 (6 bases). The CDR3 contains 15 residues. Trimming pared 5 bases from V and 0 bases from J, leaving 14 bases between. Germline CDR1 is MNHEY and CDR2 is SVGAGI. CDR3 sequence reads: CASSRAPSVSYEQYF. The CDR3 nucleotides read TGTGCCAGCAGTCGGGCCCCTAGCGTCTCCTACGAGCAGTACTTC.

The V and J genes are TRBV29-1 and TRBJ2-1; 7 bases map to TRBD2. This CDR3 is 14 amino acids long. CDR1 is SQVTM, CDR2 ANQGSEA, per germline. Losses at the gene ends were 5 bases for V and 8 bases for J; bases not matched to a gene: 12. The CDR3 here is CSVPGLPAGDEQFF. CDR3 nucleotide sequence: TGCAGCGTTCCGGGACTACCTGCCGGGGATGAGCAGTTCTTC.

This chain links TRBV7-2 with TRBJ2-5; TRBD1 aligns across 8 bases. The CDR3 consists of 16 residues. Germline CDR1 SGHTA, CDR2 FQGNSA. V was pared by 5 bases and J by 2 bases, with 10 bases of the junction left unmatched. This CDR3 is CASSLRTGLTQETQYF. As DNA, the CDR3 is TGTGCCAGCAGCCTCCGGACAGGGTTGACGCAAGAGACCCAGTACTTC.

This clonotype was seen more than once but under ten times. V and J are TRBV7-2 and TRBJ1-5; D is uncertain. CDR1 is SGHTA, CDR2 FQGNSA, per germline. The V end was cut by 3 bases, the J end by 5 bases, with 8 bases between. The CDR3 consists of 13 residues. The CDR3 reads CASSFTMDQPQHF. As DNA, the CDR3 is TGTGCCAGCAGCTTCACAATGGATCAGCCCCAGCATTTT.

The J gene is TRBJ2-7, the V gene TRBV3-1; TRBD1 matches at 8 bases. Germline CDR1 LGHDT, CDR2 YNNKEL (reference sequence). Trimming removed 6 bases from V and 6 bases from J; junction bases left unmatched: 7. The CDR3 covers 13 residues. CDR3 nucleotide sequence: TGTGCCAGCAGACGACAGGGGATAGGCGAGCAGTACTTC. Amino acid sequence: CASRRQGIGEQYF.

In this sample, this clonotype turned up many times. The gene calls are TRBV5-1 and TRBJ1-1; the D is unclear. This CDR3 region has 13 residues. Germline CDR1 reads SGHRS; CDR2 reads YFSETQ. Trimming shortened V by 0 bases and J by 1 base, and 4 bases separated the two germline ends. The chain's CDR3 is CASSLVANTEAFF. CDR3 in DNA: TGCGCCAGCAGCTTGGTCGCGAACACTGAAGCTTTCTTT.

The chain carries TRBV20-1 and TRBJ2-7, with D hard to call. The CDR3 is 11 amino acids. Germline V gene sequence: CDR1 DFQATT, CDR2 SNEGSKA (reference sequence). The V and J ends lost 6 bases and 2 bases respectively, with 8 bases between them. In DNA, the CDR3 is TGCAGTGCCGACGGAGCCTACGAGCAGTACTTC. It encodes CSADGAYEQYF.